The rows below give T cell receptor beta chains drawn from one sample of a study of blood T cell repertoires in COVID-19. Assay: immunoSEQ multiplex PCR; the TCRdb copy retains only in-frame clones and omits some. The table includes tens of thousands of clones, 79% detected once. Sequencing input: peripheral blood. These receptors all come from a human donor in a cohort sampled during active COVID-19. The CDR3 runs from the conserved cysteine through the conserved F or W. D genes are given only for firm matches. Size is omitted from some rows. Given values are once, few, many or a class for expanded clones.

V gene	clone size	D gene	J gene	CDR3 DNA	CDR3 protein
TRBV11-2	NA	TRBD1	TRBJ1-1	TGTGCCAGCAGCCTAAGAATTGGGACAGGGGGTTTTACTGAAGCTTTCTTT	CASSLRIGTGGFTEAFF
TRBV5-1	NA	TRBD2	TRBJ2-7	TGCGCCAGCAGCGCACTGACTAGCGGGAGAGCGTACGAGCAGTACTTC	CASSALTSGRAYEQYF
TRBV6-2/TRBV6-3	NA	NA	TRBJ1-5	TGTGCCAGCAGCCCGCCACCAGTTAGCAATCAGCCCCAGCATTTT	CASSPPPVSNQPQHF
TRBV7-2	NA	NA	TRBJ1-6	TGTGCCAGCAGCCTCCGGGCCCAGGGAAATTCACCCCTCCACTTT	CASSLRAQGNSPLHF
TRBV12-1	NA	NA	TRBJ1-2	TGTGCCAGCAGCTGGGTTGACAGGGTTGATGGCTACACCTTC	CASSWVDRVDGYTF
TRBV27	NA	TRBD2	TRBJ2-3	TGTGCCAGCAGTTTATCCCGTCTAGCGGGAGGGGCAGATACGCAGTATTTT	CASSLSRLAGGADTQYF
TRBV7-3	few	NA	TRBJ2-1	TGTGCCAGCAGCCCCGGACTCAGCTCCTACAATGAGCAGTTCTTC	CASSPGLSSYNEQFF
TRBV19	NA	NA	TRBJ2-1	TGTGCCAGTAAAGCGGGCTACTCCTACAATGAGCAGTTCTTC	CASKAGYSYNEQFF
TRBV7-3	NA	TRBD2	TRBJ2-3	TGTGCCAGCAGCGGCGGACTAGCGGGAGCGGCAGATACGCAGTATTTT	CASSGGLAGAADTQYF
TRBV18	NA	NA	TRBJ2-1	TGTGCCAGCTCACTCGACAGTAACTCCTACAATGAGCAGTTCTTC	CASSLDSNSYNEQFF
TRBV19	once	TRBD2	TRBJ2-7	TGTGCCAGTAGTGATAGCGGGAAGTACGAGCAGTACTTC	CASSDSGKYEQYF
TRBV30	NA	NA	TRBJ2-7	TGTGCCTGGAGCGAGGAGTTTTACGAGCAGTACTTC	CAWSEEFYEQYF
TRBV10-3	NA	NA	TRBJ1-2	TGTGCCATCAGTGAGCCGCGGGAGGGTAACTATGGCTACACCTTC	CAISEPREGNYGYTF
TRBV3-1/TRBV3-2	once	TRBD1	TRBJ2-7	TGTGCCAGCAGCCAGCTCTGGACAGGCGGCTACGAGCAGTACTTC	CASSQLWTGGYEQYF
TRBV4-1	NA	NA	TRBJ2-2	TGCGCCAGCAGCCTCTTCAGCGAACCGAACACCGGGGAGCTGTTTTTT	CASSLFSEPNTGELFF
TRBV24-1	NA	TRBD2	TRBJ2-3	TGTGCCACCAGTCATCCGGGAGGCCTTCGAGATACGCAGTATTTT	CATSHPGGLRDTQYF
TRBV30	NA	NA	TRBJ1-3	TGTGCCTGGAGTGTAGACGGGGATGGAAACACCATATATTTT	CAWSVDGDGNTIYF
TRBV9	NA	TRBD1	TRBJ2-5	TGTGCCAGCAGCGTAGGTGCGGGACAGGGGGCAGGGGAGACCCAGTACTTC	CASSVGAGQGAGETQYF
TRBV19	NA	TRBD1	TRBJ2-6	TGTGCCAGTAGCAACAGGGGATCTGGGGCCAACGTCCTGACTTTC	CASSNRGSGANVLTF
TRBV5-6	NA	NA	TRBJ1-1	TGTGCCAGCAGCCCGGATGAGGGCGGGACTGAAGCTTTCTTT	CASSPDEGGTEAFF
TRBV7-2	NA	TRBD1	TRBJ2-2	TGTGCCAGCAGCCGTCGGACAGGGGGGAACACCGGGGAGCTGTTTTTT	CASSRRTGGNTGELFF
TRBV5-1	few	NA	TRBJ1-6	TGCGCCAGCAGCTTGCCTGGACAGAAGAATTCACCCCTCCACTTT	CASSLPGQKNSPLHF
TRBV2	NA	TRBD2	TRBJ2-3	TGTGCCAGTTCGGAATTAGCGGGAGGGCCTAGGTCAGATACGCAGTATTTT	CASSELAGGPRSDTQYF
TRBV11-3	NA	TRBD2	TRBJ2-3	TGTGCCAGCTCTAGCGGTCGCACAGATACGCAGTATTTT	CASSSGRTDTQYF
TRBV2	NA	NA	TRBJ1-3	TGTGCCAGCAGAAACGTTGTAACCAGGCCCCGCTCTGGAAACACCATATATTTT	CASRNVVTRPRSGNTIYF
TRBV4-1	once	TRBD1	TRBJ1-3	TGCGCCAGCAGCCAGAAAACAGGGGCTGGAAACACCATATATTTT	CASSQKTGAGNTIYF
TRBV20-1	NA	TRBD2	TRBJ2-7	TGCAGTGCTAGTTGGGAGGGAAACCCTTACGAGCAGTACTTC	CSASWEGNPYEQYF
TRBV9	NA	TRBD1	TRBJ2-7	TGTGCCAGCAGCTTAGGACAGGGGTCCTACGAGCAGTACTTC	CASSLGQGSYEQYF
TRBV3-1/TRBV3-2	NA	TRBD1	TRBJ2-1	TGTGCCAGCACTAACAGGGGGATGAACAATGAGCAGTTCTTC	CASTNRGMNNEQFF
TRBV10-3	NA	NA	TRBJ2-3	TGTGCCATCAGTCAAAGGGGAAATCGGGATACGCAGTATTTT	CAISQRGNRDTQYF
TRBV6-2/TRBV6-3	NA	NA	TRBJ2-6	TGTGCCAGCAGTTACAGGGGGTCTGGGGCCAACGTCCTGACTTTC	CASSYRGSGANVLTF
TRBV19	NA	NA	TRBJ1-5	TGTGCCACAAGAGCGGCTTTAAACCCATATAGCAATCAGCCCCAGCATTTT	CATRAALNPYSNQPQHF
TRBV18	NA	NA	TRBJ2-3	TGTGCCGCATCGGAGGGGATCACAGATACGCAGTATTTT	CAASEGITDTQYF
TRBV28	NA	NA	TRBJ1-2	TGTGCCAGCAGTGGGGGCGCTTGGGGCTACACCTTC	CASSGGAWGYTF
TRBV7-9	few	NA	TRBJ2-7	TGTGCCAGCAGCCGCGACACCTCCTACGAGCAGTACTTC	CASSRDTSYEQYF
TRBV30	NA	TRBD1	TRBJ1-1	TGTGCCTGGAGCCCCACCTCGGGACAGGGGATTAGGGGCACTGAAGCTTTCTTT	CAWSPTSGQGIRGTEAFF
TRBV28	NA	TRBD1	TRBJ2-5	TGTGCCAGCCGGACAGGTCCGGGGACCCAGTACTTC	CASRTGPGTQYF
TRBV19	NA	TRBD1	TRBJ1-1	TGTGCCAGTAGTACCCCGACAGGGGTGAACACTGAAGCTTTCTTT	CASSTPTGVNTEAFF
TRBV5-1	NA	TRBD1	TRBJ2-7	TGCGCCAGCAAGGTAGGGACAGCTTCCTACGAGCAGTACTTC	CASKVGTASYEQYF
TRBV6-6	NA	NA	TRBJ2-6	TGTGCCAGCAGCCGAACCGGGTCCTTCTCTGGGGCCAACGTCCTGACTTTC	CASSRTGSFSGANVLTF
TRBV3-1/TRBV3-2	NA	TRBD2	TRBJ2-3	TGTGCCAGCAGGTCGGCAGGACTAGCGATAACAGATACGCAGTATTTT	CASRSAGLAITDTQYF
TRBV5-1	once	NA	TRBJ1-1	TGCGCCAGCAGCTTCCGGACGAGGGGAGGCACTGAAGCTTTCTTT	CASSFRTRGGTEAFF
TRBV11-2	NA	NA	TRBJ2-5	TGTGCCAGCAGCTTAGGGGGAGTCGGCCAAGAGACCCAGTACTTC	CASSLGGVGQETQYF
TRBV6-2/TRBV6-3	NA	NA	TRBJ2-3	TGTGCCAGCAGTACCCCAGGGATTGGAGATACGCAGTATTTT	CASSTPGIGDTQYF
TRBV28	NA	TRBD1	TRBJ2-7	TGTGCCAGCAGGGGACGCAAGGGGACAGGCGACTCCTACGAGCAGTACTTC	CASRGRKGTGDSYEQYF
TRBV12-2	NA	NA	TRBJ2-7	TGTGCAAGTCGCCCACGAGCCTACAGGGAGAAGACAGCCTACGAGCAGTACTTC	CASRPRAYREKTAYEQYF
TRBV6-4	NA	NA	TRBJ2-2	TGTGCCAGCAGTGACCCACCGGGACAGAACACCGGGGAGCTGTTTTTT	CASSDPPGQNTGELFF
TRBV4-3	NA	NA	TRBJ2-6	TGCGCCAGCAGCCAAGATTGGCAGGTGTTGGCCGGGGCCAACGTCCTGACTTTC	CASSQDWQVLAGANVLTF
TRBV5-6	NA	NA	TRBJ1-1	TGTGCCAGCAGCTTGAGGGGGACGGGTGGGACTGAAGCTTTCTTT	CASSLRGTGGTEAFF
TRBV4-3	few	NA	TRBJ1-6	TGCGCCAGCAGCCAAGATAGGGACTCACTGAGCTCCTATAATTCACCCCTCCACTTT	CASSQDRDSLSSYNSPLHF
TRBV5-6	NA	TRBD2	TRBJ2-1	TGTGCCAGCAGCTTGTACGCGGGAGGCTCTTACAATGAGCAGTTCTTC	CASSLYAGGSYNEQFF
TRBV6-5	NA	NA	TRBJ1-5	TGTGCCAGCAGCCCAACCACAGGGTACAATCAGCCCCAGCATTTT	CASSPTTGYNQPQHF
TRBV7-2	few	NA	TRBJ1-5	TGTGCCAGCAGCTTACAGGGCGAGGGGGAGCCCCAGCATTTT	CASSLQGEGEPQHF
TRBV7-9	NA	TRBD2	TRBJ2-7	TGTGCCAGCAGCACACGGACTAGCGGGGCCTACGAGCAGTACTTC	CASSTRTSGAYEQYF
TRBV19	NA	NA	TRBJ2-3	TGTGCCAGTAGTAGGGGCTGGGAAAATACGCAGTATTTT	CASSRGWENTQYF
TRBV7-2	NA	TRBD1	TRBJ1-2	TGTGCCAGCAAAGGGACAGACTATGGCTACACCTTC	CASKGTDYGYTF
TRBV30	NA	TRBD1	TRBJ1-4	TGTGCCTGCCAGGGGGGTGGTGAAAAACTGTTTTTT	CACQGGGEKLFF
TRBV5-4	few	TRBD1	TRBJ1-1	TGTGCCAGCAGCTTGGCGGGGGCAGGGGGCGAGGACACTGAAGCTTTCTTT	CASSLAGAGGEDTEAFF
TRBV18	NA	TRBD1	TRBJ2-1	TGTGCCAGCTCCCAAACCCGTGGGTTCCGGGACAGTCGTCTCTTC	CASSQTRGFRDSRLF